A selection of T cell receptor beta chains follows, all from one sample in a study of breast tumors, draining lymph nodes, adjacent tissues. TCRdb reprocessed the multiplex PCR reads with MiXCR, giving one entry per CDR3 protein. The data show fewer than 150,000 distinct CDR3 sequences, about 20% seen once. Sequenced input: axillary lymph node tissue. The receptor set was obtained from a female donor with breast cancer. Some clones in this sample may be carry-over from other donors' samples. Both conserved end residues are part of each CDR3. The D gene is left open where the match is weak. The size of a clone is reported for some rows only, either as once, few or many, or as a class for expanded clones.

j_call | v_call | clone_size | d_call | cdr3_aa | cdr3_nt
TRBJ1-5 | TRBV20-1 | many | . | CSARPGGDQPQHF | TGCAGTGCTAGACCGGGAGGTGATCAGCCCCAGCATTTT
TRBJ1-2 | TRBV6-1 | many | . | CASRTTGSSGYTF | TGTGCCAGTAGAACGACAGGTTCATCCGGCTACACCTTC
TRBJ1-2 | TRBV28 | few | . | CASSSGISGSGYTF | TGTGCCAGCAGTTCCGGGATTTCAGGGAGTGGCTACACCTTC
TRBJ2-3 | TRBV5-4 | few | TRBD2 | CASFGASGSDTQYF | TGTGCCAGCTTTGGGGCTAGCGGGAGTGATACGCAGTATTTT
TRBJ2-7 | TRBV20-1 | many | . | CSARLQGSSYEQYF | TGCAGTGCTAGACTTCAGGGAAGCTCCTACGAGCAGTACTTC
TRBJ2-5 | TRBV4-2 | . | TRBD2 | CASSQGLAEQETQYF | TGTGCCAGCAGCCAAGGACTAGCGGAACAAGAGACCCAGTACTTC
TRBJ2-7 | TRBV7-9 | many | . | CASSLGGQYYEQYF | TGTGCCAGCAGCTTAGGGGGGCAGTATTACGAGCAGTACTTC
TRBJ1-6 | TRBV6-2/TRBV6-3 | . | . | CASSYRWERAPLHF | TGTGCCAGCAGTTACCGCTGGGAGAGGGCACCCCTCCACTTT
TRBJ2-6 | TRBV9 | many | TRBD2 | CASSVDPAGGILRGANVLTF | TGTGCCAGCAGCGTAGATCCGGCGGGAGGAATATTGCGTGGGGCCAACGTCCTGACTTTC
TRBJ2-1 | TRBV27 | . | TRBD2 | CASSFGLAGENEQFF | TGTGCCAGCAGTTTTGGACTAGCGGGAGAGAATGAGCAGTTCTTC
TRBJ2-7 | TRBV6-5 | many | . | CASHPGDTSYEQYF | TGTGCCAGCCATCCGGGGGATACTTCCTACGAGCAGTACTTC
TRBJ2-2 | TRBV11-3 | many | TRBD2 | CASSLGETSGNTGELFF | TGTGCCAGCAGCTTAGGGGAGACTAGCGGAAACACCGGGGAGCTGTTTTTT
TRBJ2-3 | TRBV6-6 | many | . | CASSRGALKTDTQYF | TGTGCCAGCAGTCGGGGCGCGCTAAAGACAGATACGCAGTATTTT
TRBJ1-5 | TRBV10-3 | many | TRBD1 | CAIKDQGGSNQPQHF | TGTGCCATCAAGGACCAGGGGGGAAGCAATCAGCCCCAGCATTTT
TRBJ2-1 | TRBV24-1 | many | TRBD1 | CATSDHPGQGNEQFF | TGTGCCACCAGTGATCATCCGGGACAGGGCAATGAGCAGTTCTTC
TRBJ2-7 | TRBV12-3/TRBV12-4 | . | . | CASTFRGAGVNYEQYF | TGTGCCAGCACCTTTAGGGGGGCGGGAGTTAACTACGAGCAGTACTTC
TRBJ1-2 | TRBV6-1 | . | TRBD1 | CASSKQGAGYYGYTF | TGTGCCAGCAGCAAACAGGGGGCGGGGTACTATGGCTACACCTTC
TRBJ1-5 | TRBV5-8 | . | TRBD1 | CASTWTGAGQPQHF | TGTGCCAGCACCTGGACAGGGGCCGGGCAGCCCCAGCATTTT
TRBJ1-6 | TRBV20-1 | many | . | CSALKSPREVLHF | TGCAGTGCTCTCAAATCCCCCAGAGAGGTCCTCCACTTT
TRBJ2-3 | TRBV28 | many | TRBD2 | CASSLVGGADTQYF | TGTGCCAGCAGTTTGGTGGGAGGGGCAGATACGCAGTATTTT
TRBJ1-4 | TRBV25-1 | . | . | CACSGRAREKLFF | TGTGCCTGCAGTGGCAGGGCCAGGGAAAAACTGTTTTTT
TRBJ1-3 | TRBV4-1 | many | . | CASSQSRTGNTIYF | TGCGCCAGCAGCCAATCCCGAACTGGAAACACCATATATTTT
TRBJ1-2 | TRBV12-3/TRBV12-4 | many | TRBD1 | CASTLTGEYGYTF | TGTGCCAGCACCCTGACAGGGGAGTATGGCTACACCTTC
TRBJ1-4 | TRBV6-1 | few | . | CASSPQAGNNEKLFF | TGTGCCAGCAGTCCGCAAGCCGGGAACAATGAAAAACTGTTTTTT
TRBJ1-1 | TRBV7-9 | . | . | CASSLTANTEAFF | TGTGCCAGCAGCTTAACAGCCAACACTGAAGCTTTCTTT
TRBJ1-5 | TRBV7-9 | many | . | CASSFRDQPQHF | TGTGCCAGCAGCTTTCGGGATCAGCCCCAGCATTTT
TRBJ1-3 | TRBV6-1 | . | TRBD1 | CASGRTGTGNTIYF | TGTGCCAGCGGGAGGACAGGGACTGGAAACACCATATATTTT
TRBJ2-1 | TRBV5-4 | many | TRBD2 | CASSPRTSGRINEQFF | TGTGCCAGCAGTCCTAGGACTAGCGGGAGGATAAATGAGCAGTTCTTC
TRBJ2-1 | TRBV12-3/TRBV12-4 | many | TRBD1 | CASSFGTGGLGQFF | TGTGCCAGCAGTTTCGGGACAGGGGGCTTAGGGCAGTTCTTC
TRBJ2-1 | TRBV3-1 | . | . | CASAAGAWSEQFF | TGTGCCAGCGCCGCGGGGGCCTGGTCGGAGCAGTTCTTC
TRBJ2-1 | TRBV10-1 | many | . | CASSESRGASYNEQFF | TGCGCCAGCAGTGAGTCGAGGGGAGCCTCCTACAATGAGCAGTTCTTC
TRBJ2-2 | TRBV15 | many | TRBD2 | CATSRPAGLATGELFF | TGTGCCACCAGCAGGCCTGCTGGACTAGCGACCGGGGAGCTGTTTTTT
TRBJ2-1 | TRBV28 | many | . | CASSRTYNEQFF | TGTGCCAGCAGTCGGACCTACAATGAGCAGTTCTTC
TRBJ2-7 | TRBV5-1 | many | . | CASSRDWRYEQYF | TGCGCCAGCAGCCGGGACTGGAGGTACGAGCAGTACTTC